These 10 T cell receptor beta chains were all obtained from the same sample, sequenced in a study of long-term antiretroviral therapy in people with HIV. An immunoSEQ assay, version v3.0, was performed at survey level. The repertoire was sequenced with immunoSEQ multiplex PCR; TCRdb's copy has only in-frame clones and lacks some. The profile shows 7,500 to 9,500 clones, about 83% of them singletons. Sequences were derived from unsorted PBMCs, sampled 0.3 years before starting antiretroviral therapy. The receptor set was obtained from a young man with HIV.

The chain joins TRBV30 to TRBJ2-5, with D tentatively TRBD1 or TRBD2 (5 bases each). This CDR3 comprises 14 residues. The germline V and J ends were trimmed by 2 bases and 3 bases, with 13 bases remaining between them. CDR1 is GTSNPN and CDR2 is SVGIG in the germline V gene (reference sequence). This chain's CDR3 is CAWSRGAEEETQYF. The CDR3 DNA is TGTGCCTGGAGTCGAGGGGCCGAGGAAGAGACCCAGTACTTC.

The chain recombines TRBV28 with TRBJ2-3; no definite D call. Germline lookup yields CDR1 MDHEN and CDR2 SYDVKM. There are 12 residues in the CDR3. V was pared by 7 bases and J by 0 bases, with 5 bases between. CDR3 sequence (DNA): TGTGCCAGCACCGGGAGCACAGATACGCAGTATTTT. As protein: CASTGSTDTQYF. The full variable domain, rest sourced from reference TRBV28 and TRBJ2-3, is DVKVTQSSRYLVKRTGEKVFLECVQDMDHENMFWYRQDPGLGLRLIYFSYDVKMKEKGDIPEGYSVSREKKERFSLILESASTNQTSMYLCASTGSTDTQYFGPGTRLTVL.

This clone turned up a few times. The V call is TRBV28, the J call TRBJ1-6; 10 bases map to TRBD1. Germline values: CDR1 MDHEN, CDR2 SYDVKM. V dropped 3 bases and J dropped 8; count of bases not matched to a gene: 1. The CDR3 extends over 14 amino acids. CDR3 amino acids: CASSLTGGDSPLHF. Written as DNA, the CDR3 is TGTGCCAGCAGTTTGACAGGGGGCGATTCACCCCTCCACTTT.

This chain connects TRBV11-1 to TRBJ2-2; D unresolved. Germline loops: CDR1 SGHAT, CDR2 FQDESV (reference sequence). This CDR3 spans 13 amino acids. Trimming took off 4 bases at V and 5 bases at J, with 8 bases between the two ends. The CDR3 loop is CASSSRSTGELFF. Here the CDR3 DNA reads TGTGCCAGCAGCTCCAGGTCTACCGGGGAGCTGTTTTTT. The entire variable domain, with the rest obtained from reference TRBV11-1 and TRBJ2-2, is as follows: EAEVAQSPRYKITEKSQAVAFWCDPISGHATLYWYRQILGQGPELLVQFQDESVVDDSQLPKDRFSAERLKGVDSTLKIQPAELGDSAMYLCASSSRSTGELFFGEGSRLTVL.

The chain couples TRBV5-1 to TRBJ2-1; D gene ambiguous. V lost 0 bases, J lost 4 bases, and 8 bases lay in between. Per the germline V gene, CDR1 is SGHRS and CDR2 is YFSETQ. The CDR3 has 14 amino acids. CDR3 sequence: CASSLGIEYNEQFF. Written as DNA, the CDR3 is TGCGCCAGCAGCTTGGGGATCGAGTACAATGAGCAGTTCTTC.

This chain connects TRBV4-3 to TRBJ1-1, with D unresolved. The V gene lost 0 bases and the J gene lost 7 bases, with 18 bases spanning the gap. CDR3 length: 16 amino acids. Germline V gene data show CDR1 as LGHNA and CDR2 as YSLEER. DNA of the CDR3: TGCGCCAGCAGCCAAGATCGGCCCCAATCGGGCGGTGAAGCTTTCTTT. It translates to CASSQDRPQSGGEAFF.

This chain connects TRBV11-3 to TRBJ1-1; 7 bases line up with TRBD1. Germline trimming cut 2 bases from V and 1 base from J; bases unmatched to any gene: 4. The length of the CDR3 is 15 residues. CDR1 and CDR2 (germline): SGHNT, YENEEA. CDR3 DNA: TGTGCCAGCAGCTTACGGGACAGCCCGAACACTGAAGCTTTCTTT. Protein sequence: CASSLRDSPNTEAFF.

The rearrangement uses TRBV7-8 and TRBJ2-1, with D perhaps matching TRBD2 (6 bases). Germline lookup yields CDR1 SGHVS and CDR2 FQNEAQ. The CDR3 has 16 amino acids. V gave up 4 bases and J gave up 4 bases, with 17 bases separating them. CDR3 coding DNA: TGTGCCAGCAGCTCGTCCCCCGGGAGAGAATACAATGAGCAGTTCTTC. This codes for CASSSSPGREYNEQFF.

The rearrangement links TRBV7-3 to TRBJ2-2, with TRBD1 identical over 10 bases. Germline V gene sequence: CDR1 SGHTA, CDR2 FQGTGA. CDR3 size: 19 residues. Trimming took 3 bases from V and 3 from J; bases not matched to a gene: 13. CDR3 protein: CASSLWSPLGTGDTGELFF. The CDR3 DNA reads as TGTGCCAGCAGCTTGTGGTCCCCGTTGGGGACAGGGGACACCGGGGAGCTGTTTTTT. Based on the CDR3 plus reference TRBV7-3 and TRBJ2-2, the full variable domain is GAGVSQTPSNKVTEKGKYVELRCDPISGHTALYWYRQSLGQGPEFLIYFQGTGAADDSGLPNDRFFAVRPEGSVSTLKIQRTERGDSAVYLCASSLWSPLGTGDTGELFFGEGSRLTVL.

In DNA form, the CDR3 reads TGTGCCAGCAGCTTCGTCGGAGGTTACGAGCAGTACTTC. Amino acid sequence: CASSFVGGYEQYF. This chain joins TRBV11-2 and TRBJ2-7; D is possibly TRBD2 (5 bases). CDR3 size: 13 residues. Germline V gene lookup returns CDR1 SGHAT and CDR2 FQNNGV. V was pared by 3 bases and J by 4 bases, with 10 bases between. Full variable domain (rest looked up from reference TRBV11-2 and TRBJ2-7): EAGVAQSPRYKIIEKRQSVAFWCNPISGHATLYWYQQILGQGPKLLIQFQNNGVVDDSQLPKDRFSAERLKGVDSTLKIQPAKLEDSAVYLCASSFVGGYEQYFGPGTRLTVT.